Below, 21 T cell receptor beta chains from the same sample are listed, as sequenced in a study of blood T cells in healthy people across ages. It was with a sample-barcoded 5' primer and a J-beta primer mix that a second PCR of roughly 7 to 12 cycles was run. Via MiXCR, TCRdb re-called the 5' RACE reads, giving one row per CDR3 protein. The table includes about 640,000 distinct CDR3 sequences, roughly 50% detected once. The sequenced sample was blood. These receptors all stem from a man aged 55-75 years in good health.

The chain carries TRBV12-3 or TRBV12-4 and TRBJ2-1; a possible D gene is TRBD2 (6 bases). The CDR3 extends over 16 amino acids. V was cut by 6 bases and J by 0 bases, with 15 bases left in between. The CDR3 region has the DNA TGTGCCAGCAGCCCCCACCGGGGGAGCTCCTACAATGAGCAGTTCTTC. The encoded protein is CASSPHRGSSYNEQFF.

This clonotype was found many times. The V and J genes are TRBV7-2 and TRBJ2-7, with TRBD2 as a possible D gene (7 bases). Between the trimmed V and J ends, which lost 1 base and 3 bases, there was a span of 13 bases. From germline, CDR1 is SGHTA and CDR2 FQGNSA. CDR3 length: 15 amino acids. The CDR3 DNA reads TGTGCCAGCAGCTTAGGGGGGGGCAGTTTCTACGAGCAGTACTTC. This codes for CASSLGGGSFYEQYF.

On this clonotype: At one boundary the junction diverges from the germline segment, which might be a read error. This chain links TRBV6-2 or TRBV6-3 with TRBJ2-1; 11 nucleotides agree with TRBD2. Germline loops: CDR1 MNHEY, CDR2 SVGEGT. CDR3 length: 17 amino acids. CDR3 sequence: CASSSLAGGGSYNEHFF. The CDR3 DNA reads TGTGCCAGCAGTTCTCTAGCGGGGGGCGGCTCCTACAATGAGCACTTCTTC.

This chain joins TRBV5-1 and TRBJ2-1; 8 nucleotides align to TRBD1. Germline CDR1 SGHRS, CDR2 YFSETQ. CDR3 length: 15 residues. V was clipped by 6 bases and J by 7 bases; unmatched bases: 12. This chain's CDR3 is CASNWSSTGANEQFF. CDR3 DNA: TGCGCCAGCAACTGGTCGTCGACAGGGGCAAATGAGCAGTTCTTC.

This clonotype was found once. J is TRBJ2-2 and V is TRBV6-6, with TRBD2 as a possible D gene (6 bases). V was cut by 5 bases and J by 4 bases, with 11 bases left in between. This CDR3 has 14 residues. Looked up from germline, CDR1 is MNHNY and CDR2 is SVGAGI (reference sequence). CDR3 in amino acids: CASSPSGSTGELFF. As DNA, the CDR3 is TGTGCCAGCAGTCCCAGCGGGTCCACCGGGGAGCTGTTTTTT.

The V gene is TRBV5-1, the J gene TRBJ2-2; no definite D call. CDR3 length equals 14 residues. V lost 4 bases and J lost 1, with 8 bases in between. The germline V gene encodes CDR1 SGHRS and CDR2 YFSETQ. The CDR3 sequence is CASSPELNTGELFF. The CDR3 DNA is TGCGCCAGCAGCCCTGAACTGAACACCGGGGAGCTGTTTTTT.

The CDR3 sequence is CASSLRMGDGYTF. The CDR3 region has the DNA TGTGCCAGCAGCTTAAGGATGGGGGATGGCTACACCTTC. The chain is built from TRBV7-2 and TRBJ1-2, with D possibly being TRBD1 (5 bases). Looked up from germline, CDR1 is SGHTA and CDR2 is FQGNSA. The CDR3 contains 13 residues. V was shortened by 2 bases and J by 6 bases, with 10 bases between the two germline ends. Together with reference TRBV7-2 and TRBJ1-2, the CDR3 gives the full variable domain: GAGVSQSPSNKVTEKGKDVELRCDPISGHTALYWYRQSLGQGLEFLIYFQGNSAPDKSGLPSDRFSAERTGGSVSTLTIQRTQQEDSAVYLCASSLRMGDGYTFGSGTRLTVV.

This sequence joins TRBV10-3 and TRBJ2-7; TRBD1 or TRBD2 may be the D gene (6 bases each). Germline CDR1 reads ENHRY; CDR2 reads SYGVKD. The CDR3 sequence is 13 residues long. V was shortened by 4 bases and J by 5 bases, with 12 bases between the two germline ends. This chain's CDR3 is CAISARGADEQYF. In DNA, the CDR3 is TGTGCCATCAGTGCTAGGGGGGCCGACGAGCAGTACTTC.

This rearrangement joins TRBV9 to TRBJ2-3; maybe TRBD2 (5 bases). This CDR3 has 14 amino acids. V shed 0 bases and J shed 6 bases, with 11 bases lying between them. Germline CDR1 SGDLS, CDR2 YYNGEE. The CDR3 loop is CASSVEVASDTQYF. The CDR3 DNA follows: TGTGCCAGCAGCGTAGAAGTCGCTAGCGATACGCAGTATTTT.

The gene calls are TRBV6-1 and TRBJ2-1, with a weak D call TRBD1 (6 bases). CDR3 length equals 17 residues. V was trimmed by 5 bases and J by 0 bases, leaving 17 bases between them. The V gene's germline CDR1 is MNHNS and CDR2 SASEGT. The CDR3 loop is CASSIRTASSSYNEQFF. CDR3 coding DNA: TGTGCCAGCAGTATCCGGACAGCATCTAGCTCCTACAATGAGCAGTTCTTC.

The chain is built from TRBV20-1 and TRBJ2-3; D may correspond to TRBD1 or TRBD2 (6 bases each). Germline V gene data show CDR1 as DFQATT and CDR2 as SNEGSKA (reference sequence). The CDR3 totals 13 residues. The V end lost 1 base, the J end lost 4 bases, and 9 bases lay between the germline ends. The CDR3 sequence is CSARGGAPDTQYF. CDR3 nucleotide sequence: TGCAGTGCTAGAGGGGGGGCCCCAGATACGCAGTATTTT.

The chain's CDR3 is CASSQTVSGAKDTQYF. The CDR3 bases are TGTGCCAGCAGCCAAACTGTTAGCGGGGCAAAGGATACGCAGTATTTT. The J gene is TRBJ2-3, the V gene TRBV4-2; 8 bases line up with TRBD2. Losses at the gene ends were 2 bases for V and 6 bases for J; bases not matched to a gene: 10. Germline-derived CDR1 and CDR2 are LGHNA and YNFKEQ. CDR3 length: 16 amino acids.

The chain has TRBV2 and TRBJ2-5; D not certain. TRBJ2-7 explains the end of the DNA better; the J call may be wrong. CDR1 SNHLY and CDR2 FYNNEI come from the germline V gene. CDR3 size: 12 residues. The chain's CDR3 is CASSEVWYEQYF. The CDR3 nucleotides are TGTGCCAGCAGTGAAGTTTGGTACGAGCAGTACTTC.

The J gene is TRBJ2-7, the V gene TRBV4-1; a possible D gene is TRBD1 (5 bases). There are 16 residues in the CDR3. Deletions cut 0 bases from V and 5 bases from J, with 17 bases between. Germline V gene lookup returns CDR1 MGHRA and CDR2 YSYEKL. CDR3 amino acids: CASSQDSQGLFNEQYF. CDR3 bases: TGCGCCAGCAGCCAAGATAGCCAGGGATTATTCAACGAGCAGTACTTC.

The chain recombines TRBV6-6 with TRBJ2-5; D perhaps matches TRBD2 (5 bases). This CDR3 has 13 amino acids. Looked up from germline, CDR1 is MNHNY and CDR2 is SVGAGI (reference sequence). Trimming shortened V by 3 bases and J by 11 bases, and 16 bases separated the two germline ends. Here the CDR3 reads CASSYEGTGRQYF. The CDR3 coding sequence is TGTGCCAGCAGTTATGAGGGTACCGGCAGGCAGTACTTC.

This clonotype was seen a few times. The J gene is TRBJ1-6, the V gene TRBV6-1; 12 nucleotides line up with TRBD1. Germline CDR1 MNHNS, CDR2 SASEGT. The V and J ends lost 1 base and 10 bases, in that order; junction bases with no gene match: 11. This CDR3 is 18 amino acids long. The CDR3 spells CASSEVIGTGGAGSPLHF. The CDR3 nucleotides read TGTGCCAGCAGTGAAGTGATAGGGACAGGGGGCGCCGGGTCACCCCTCCACTTT.

This chain uses TRBV7-2 with TRBJ1-1; the match to TRBD1 covers 8 bases. Germline CDR1 reads SGHTA; CDR2 reads FQGNSA. The CDR3 consists of 15 residues. The J segment lost 0 bases and the V segment lost 4 bases, leaving 4 bases of the junction unmatched. DNA for the CDR3: TGTGCCAGCAGCTCCCGGGACAGGATGAACACTGAAGCTTTCTTT. Protein product: CASSSRDRMNTEAFF.

This clonotype has a handful of counts. This chain joins TRBV10-3 and TRBJ1-4; D is undetermined. The V end lost 5 bases, the J end lost 8 bases, and 9 bases lay between the germline ends. Germline CDR1 reads ENHRY; CDR2 reads SYGVKD. The CDR3 covers 12 residues. CDR3 sequence: CAISPPGEKLFF. For the CDR3, the DNA is TGTGCCATCAGTCCCCCGGGGGAAAAACTGTTTTTT.

The table lists this clonotype with a few counts. The chain employs TRBV20-1 and TRBJ2-3; D perhaps matches TRBD1 (5 bases). Germline assignment: CDR1 DFQATT and CDR2 SNEGSKA (reference sequence). The CDR3 contains 14 residues. V was shortened by 5 bases and J by 4 bases, with 16 bases between the two germline ends. The CDR3 protein is CSAVDRGRSDTQYF. The CDR3 DNA follows: TGCAGTGCTGTCGATAGGGGTCGGTCAGATACGCAGTATTTT.

V and J are TRBV6-6 and TRBJ2-7; tentatively, D is TRBD1 (6 bases). This CDR3 is 12 amino acids long. Germline CDR1 reads MNHNY; CDR2 reads SVGAGI (reference sequence). V was trimmed by 6 bases and J by 5 bases, leaving 11 bases between them. The CDR3 here is CASSSGTHEQYF. CDR3 sequence (DNA): TGTGCCAGCAGCTCCGGGACACACGAGCAGTACTTC.

This chain joins TRBV10-3 and TRBJ1-2; the D is unclear. Germline V gives CDR1 ENHRY, CDR2 SYGVKD. The CDR3 has 12 amino acids. The V gene lost 3 bases and the J gene lost 7 bases, with 9 bases spanning the gap. This CDR3 reads CAISERQRGYTF. CDR3 in DNA: TGTGCCATCAGTGAACGGCAGCGTGGCTACACCTTC.